This passage covers 20 T cell receptor beta chains from one sample sequenced in a study of T cell responses to AZD1222 COVID-19 vaccine. Sequenced by immunoSEQ multiplex PCR; TCRdb stores in-frame clones only, minus some. The table lists roughly 110,000 clones, approximately 92% of them singletons. This specimen consisted of peripheral blood, obtained 28 days after the second AZD1222 dose. These receptors all stem from an adult who received the AZD1222 COVID-19 vaccine.

Only one count was recorded for this clone. The chain employs TRBV6-2 or TRBV6-3 and TRBJ2-2; D unresolved. The V end lost 2 bases, the J end lost 4 bases, and 11 bases lay between the germline ends. The CDR3 has 15 residues. Germline lookup yields CDR1 MNHEY and CDR2 SVGEGT. CDR3 sequence: CASSYKPTGTGELFF. In nucleotides, the CDR3 is TGTGCCAGCAGTTACAAACCGACTGGCACCGGGGAGCTGTTTTTT.

This CDR3 is CASSPPTGSTEAFF. CDR3 nucleotides: TGCGCCAGCAGCCCCCCGACTGGGAGCACTGAAGCTTTCTTT. The V and J genes are TRBV5-1 and TRBJ1-1; D unclear. Between the trimmed V and J ends, which lost 4 bases and 4 bases, there was a span of 14 bases. The CDR3 extends over 14 amino acids. Germline V gene sequence: CDR1 SGHRS, CDR2 YFSETQ.

This chain links TRBV10-1 with TRBJ2-4; perhaps D is TRBD1 or TRBD2 (5 bases each). Germline CDR1 reads WNHNN; CDR2 reads SYGVQD (reference sequence). CDR3 length equals 10 residues. The V gene lost 9 bases and the J gene lost 10 bases, with 10 bases spanning the gap. The CDR3 loop reads CAREEGIQYF. The DNA of the CDR3 is TGCGCCAGAGAAGAGGGGATTCAGTACTTC.

CDR3 coding DNA: TGTGCCAGCAGTTACGCGCAGGGGGTATATGGCTACACCTTC. It specifies CASSYAQGVYGYTF. The chain links TRBV6-2 or TRBV6-3 to TRBJ1-2; 7 bases agree with TRBD1. CDR1 MNHEY and CDR2 SVGEGT come from the germline V gene. The CDR3 loop spans 14 amino acids. Trimming removed 2 bases from V and 5 bases from J; junction bases left unmatched: 5.

The gene calls are TRBV20-1 and TRBJ2-3; D is unresolved. The CDR3 has 14 residues. The V gene's germline CDR1 is DFQATT and CDR2 SNEGSKA (reference sequence). V gave up 3 bases and J gave up 2 bases, with 12 bases separating them. As DNA, the CDR3 is TGCAGTGCTAGTGCCGGGTTTCTCACAGATACGCAGTATTTT. Translating gives CSASAGFLTDTQYF.

J is TRBJ2-7 and V is TRBV29-1; 9 bases align to TRBD1. The ends lost 5 bases at V and 6 bases at J; junction bases unmatched: 8. The length of the CDR3 is 13 residues. Per the germline V gene, CDR1 is SQVTM and CDR2 is ANQGSEA. CDR3 sequence reads: CSVHRGREGEQYF. CDR3 in DNA: TGCAGCGTTCACAGGGGGCGCGAAGGCGAGCAGTACTTC.

This chain links TRBV14 with TRBJ2-3; unclear D gene. The CDR3 spans 17 residues. V shed 0 bases and J shed 1 base, with 14 bases lying between them. Germline CDR1 reads SGHDN; CDR2 reads FVKESK. The CDR3 protein is CASSQDRAGLRTDTQYF. As DNA, the CDR3 is TGTGCCAGCAGCCAAGATAGGGCTGGGTTACGCACAGATACGCAGTATTTT.

The chain uses TRBV19 and TRBJ1-5; D ambiguous. Deletions cut 5 bases from V and 2 bases from J, with 22 bases between. The germline gives CDR1 LNHDA, CDR2 SQIVND (reference sequence). The CDR3 covers 18 residues. The CDR3 here is CASSPLNRASGGNQPQHF. As DNA, the CDR3 is TGTGCCAGTAGTCCCCTGAACCGGGCCTCCGGTGGCAATCAGCCCCAGCATTTT.

The chain is built from TRBV13 and TRBJ2-7; 13 bases line up with TRBD2. CDR3 length: 16 residues. J was trimmed by 4 bases and V by 2 bases; bases with no gene match: 5. Per the germline V gene, CDR1 is PRHDT and CDR2 is FYEKMQ (reference sequence). The CDR3 sequence is CASSLWTSGSGYEQYF. For the CDR3, the DNA is TGTGCCAGCAGCTTATGGACTAGCGGGAGTGGGTACGAGCAGTACTTC. The entire variable domain, with the rest obtained from reference TRBV13 and TRBJ2-7, is as follows: AAGVIQSPRHLIKEKRETATLKCYPIPRHDTVYWYQQGPGQDPQFLISFYEKMQSDKGSIPDRFSAQQFSDYHSELNMSSLELGDSALYFCASSLWTSGSGYEQYFGPGTRLTVT.

The chain combines TRBV30 with TRBJ2-5, with 7 bases matching TRBD1. Germline CDR1 and CDR2: GTSNPN and SVGIG (reference sequence). The CDR3 covers 12 residues. The ends lost 3 bases at V and 9 bases at J; junction bases unmatched: 7. CDR3 bases: TGTGCCTGGAGCCTGCTAACAGGGGCCCAGTACTTC. The encoded protein is CAWSLLTGAQYF.

CDR3 region: CASSIDGGKLYQPQHF. DNA for the CDR3: TGTGCCAGTAGTATAGATGGGGGCAAACTATATCAGCCCCAGCATTTT. This rearrangement joins TRBV19 to TRBJ1-5; D is possibly TRBD1 (6 bases). The V and J ends lost 0 bases and 5 bases respectively, with 14 bases between them. CDR1 is LNHDA and CDR2 is SQIVND in the germline V gene (reference sequence). This CDR3 spans 16 amino acids.

The rearrangement joins TRBV12-5 to TRBJ2-2; 9 bases line up with TRBD2. With V trimmed by 7 bases and J by 0 bases, 3 bases remained unmatched. This CDR3 has 15 residues. The germline CDR1 and CDR2 sequences are LGHNT and FRNRAP. This CDR3 is CASVRTSANTGELFF. Here the CDR3 DNA reads TGTGCTAGTGTCCGGACTAGCGCGAACACCGGGGAGCTGTTTTTT.

The J gene is TRBJ1-3, the V gene TRBV7-9, with TRBD1 matching 7 bases. V trimming: 7 bases; J trimming: 4 bases; junction bases outside the gene matches: 13. CDR1 is SEHNR, CDR2 FQNEAQ, per germline (reference sequence). The CDR3 sequence is 16 residues long. The CDR3 DNA follows: TGTGCCAGCACGCTAGGGGGCCGCGGTACCGGAAACACCATATATTTT. Protein: CASTLGGRGTGNTIYF.

This sequence joins TRBV5-4 and TRBJ2-7, with D uncertain. The CDR3 totals 12 residues. CDR1 and CDR2 (germline): SGHNT, YYREEE (reference sequence). Trimming took off 3 bases at V and 2 bases at J, with 6 bases between the two ends. The CDR3 spells CASSSDAYEQYF. DNA of the CDR3: TGTGCCAGCAGCTCGGATGCCTACGAGCAGTACTTC. Variable domain in full (rest from reference TRBV5-4 and TRBJ2-7): ETGVTQSPTHLIKTRGQQVTLRCSSQSGHNTVSWYQQALGQGPQFIFQYYREEENGRGNFPPRFSGLQFPNYSSELNVNALELDDSALYLCASSSDAYEQYFGPGTRLTVT.

The rearrangement uses TRBV7-9 and TRBJ1-2; D unresolved. Trimming pared 5 bases from V and 6 bases from J, leaving 7 bases between. The CDR3 loop spans 11 amino acids. Per germline, CDR1 SEHNR and CDR2 FQNEAQ (reference sequence). The CDR3 sequence is CASSVLDGYTF. The CDR3 DNA follows: TGTGCCAGCAGCGTCCTGGATGGCTACACCTTC.

The chain recombines TRBV29-1 with TRBJ2-7; 7 positions match TRBD2. The CDR3 is 12 residues long. Germline assignment: CDR1 SQVTM and CDR2 ANQGSEA. With V trimmed by 3 bases and J by 3 bases, 2 bases remained unmatched. The CDR3 spells CSVDGGGYEQYF. The CDR3 DNA is TGCAGCGTTGATGGGGGGGGCTACGAGCAGTACTTC.

This clone came up a few times. This sequence joins TRBV30 and TRBJ1-1, with D unresolved. The germline V and J ends were trimmed by 5 bases and 0 bases, with 7 bases remaining between them. Germline V lookup: CDR1 GTSNPN, CDR2 SVGIG (reference sequence). The CDR3 consists of 12 residues. The CDR3 here is CAWGPMNTEAFF. The DNA of the CDR3 is TGTGCCTGGGGTCCCATGAACACTGAAGCTTTCTTT.

The J gene is TRBJ2-3, the V gene TRBV4-2; 8 bases agree with TRBD2. The CDR3 extends over 16 amino acids. Trimming took 7 bases from V and 1 from J; bases not matched to a gene: 10. In germline, CDR1 is LGHNA, CDR2 YNFKEQ. The CDR3 reads CASTIGRGAGTDTQYF. In nucleotides, the CDR3 is TGTGCCAGCACGATTGGGCGGGGGGCCGGCACAGATACGCAGTATTTT.

The chain carries TRBV5-5 and TRBJ1-1, with D unresolved. V gave up 4 bases and J gave up 0 bases, with 10 bases separating them. CDR3 size: 14 residues. Germline assignment: CDR1 SGHKS and CDR2 YYEKEE (reference sequence). The CDR3 sequence: CASSPGSMNTEAFF. CDR3 sequence (DNA): TGTGCCAGCAGCCCCGGGAGCATGAACACTGAAGCTTTCTTT.

The chain links TRBV27 to TRBJ1-4; D is ambiguous. This CDR3 spans 14 amino acids. Between the trimmed V and J ends, which lost 2 bases and 3 bases, there was a span of 7 bases. The germline V gene has CDR1 MNHEY and CDR2 SMNVEV (reference sequence). The DNA for the CDR3 is TGTGCCAGCAGTTTAGCGCAGGCTAATGAAAAACTGTTTTTT. It encodes CASSLAQANEKLFF.